This TCR beta chain was observed in a study of Ad26.COV2.S vaccination and SARS-CoV-2 variants. Overall study findings and caveats: Vaccine and placebo recipients had comparable breadth of non-spike TCRs.

The treatment: some 19 received Ad26.COV2.S at low or high dose, single or two shots; 5 received placebo; per-sample allocation not given. It was on day 63 after the first vaccine or placebo injection that samples were taken. Germline CDR1 and CDR2: LGHNA and YSLEER. The CDR3 is 16 amino acids. V shed 2 bases and J shed 2 bases, with 12 bases lying between them. The data were produced by immunoSEQ multiplex PCR, yet TCRdb's version contains in-frame clones alone and is incomplete. The sample records hundreds of thousands of clones, around 89% being singletons. This clone has only one observation. The antigen is unknown.

The origin of this receptor is a person aged 18-65 years who received the Ad26.COV2.S COVID-19 vaccine or a placebo. The sample consisted of peripheral blood, taken in a trial of Ad26.COV2.S vaccine versus placebo. The chain recombines TRBV4-3 with TRBJ2-2; the D gene is possibly TRBD1 (6 bases). The CDR3 loop reads CASSQLTGYNTGELFF. In DNA form, the CDR3 reads TGCGCCAGCAGCCAATTGACAGGATATAACACCGGGGAGCTGTTTTTT.